This T cell receptor (beta chain) came from a study of T-cell reconstitution after alpha-beta-depleted transplantation in children (dated by TCRdb to 2016 to 2018). The study in broad terms: Using TCR repertoire profiling, the study followed T-cell immune reconstitution in a quantitative way in children after TCRalphabeta/CD19-depleted allogeneic hematopoietic cell transplantation. Beyond this particular receptor, the publication reports: Over the following months the frequencies of hyperexpanded clones went down, and after one year T-cell counts and TCRbeta diversity were mostly credited to newly produced T cells. In some patients, the high TCRbeta diversity seen at day 60 was put down to recipient T cells and intrathymic progenitors that had survived conditioning. The apparently early alphabetaT-cell count recovery about two months after transplant was reportedly dependent on only several hundred rapidly expanded clones derived from non-depleted graft cells.

Libraries were built with PCR. TCRdb lists the instrument as Illumina HiSeq 2500. To normalize quantification of the TCRbeta repertoire, the TCR libraries were built with molecular barcoding that relied on unique molecular identifiers. TCRdb reanalyzed the raw reads on its own, using fastp at Q25 for trimming and MiXCR for clone calling, and kept in-frame beta chains. Each CDR3 protein gets just one entry, which takes the most common genes and DNA from the rows behind it. The sample table lists about 490,000 distinct CDR3 sequences, about 10% of them with a count of one. Of the sample, about 2.1% falls within the top ten clones. At least ten counts were recorded for this clonotype. Its antigen is currently not known. Base qualities are not provided; no much larger clone lies one nucleotide away. Explained via the paper, the treatment or condition label denotes: allogeneic hematopoietic cell transplantation with graft depleted of TCRalphabeta T cells and CD19 B cells. The transplant recipients were children given TCRalphabeta/CD19-depleted allogeneic hematopoietic cell grafts.

This TCR was sampled from a child between 2 and 9 years old with inherited bone marrow failure, due to receive a stem cell transplant. The material sequenced was PBMCs, taken before TCRalphabeta/CD19-depleted stem cell transplant.

The CDR3 region has the sequence CASSQYQGVETQYF. The nucleotide sequence is given as TGTGCCAGCAGCCAGTACCAGGGGGTCGAGACCCAGTACTTC. The chain joins TRBV7-2 to TRBJ2-5; 7 bases in the junction line up with TRBD1. V lost 5 bases and J lost 5 bases, and the count of bases not matched to a germline gene is 8. The CDR3 holds 14 amino acids from the cysteine to the phenylalanine. The CDR3 DNA has 42 bases and is translated from base 1. Per the germline V gene, SGHTA is the CDR1 and FQGNSA is the CDR2.